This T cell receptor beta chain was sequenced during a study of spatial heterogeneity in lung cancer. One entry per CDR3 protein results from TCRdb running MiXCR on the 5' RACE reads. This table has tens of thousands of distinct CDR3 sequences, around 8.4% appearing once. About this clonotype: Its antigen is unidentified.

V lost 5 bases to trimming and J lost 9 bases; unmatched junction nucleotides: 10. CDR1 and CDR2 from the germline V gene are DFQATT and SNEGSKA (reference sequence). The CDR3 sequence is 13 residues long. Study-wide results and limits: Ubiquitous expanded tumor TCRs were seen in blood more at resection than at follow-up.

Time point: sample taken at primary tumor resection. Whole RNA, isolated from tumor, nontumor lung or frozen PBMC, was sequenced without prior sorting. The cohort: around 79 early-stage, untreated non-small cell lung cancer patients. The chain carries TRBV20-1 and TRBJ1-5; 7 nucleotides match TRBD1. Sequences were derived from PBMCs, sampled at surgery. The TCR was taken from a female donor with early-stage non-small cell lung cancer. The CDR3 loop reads CSAWTGHPRPQHF. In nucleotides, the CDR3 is TGCAGTGCTTGGACAGGACACCCACGGCCCCAGCATTTT.